This TCR beta chain was obtained from a study of graft-versus-host responses after intestinal transplantation. The CDR3 runs 15 residues. V dropped 8 bases and J dropped 4; count of bases not matched to a gene: 8. In germline, CDR1 is KGHSH, CDR2 LQKENI. Assay: immunoSEQ multiplex PCR; the TCRdb copy retains only in-frame clones and omits some. The sample includes tens of thousands of clones, approximately 89% of them seen just once. The source is a human patient who received an intestinal transplant, so some T cells may come from the graft donor. The J gene is TRBJ2-1, the V gene TRBV18; 10 positions match TRBD2. The sequencing here drew on PBMCs, taken roughly 120 days after intestinal transplantation. CDR3 in amino acids: CASTKTSGIYNEQFF. The CDR3 nucleotides are TGTGCCAGCACCAAAACTAGCGGGATATACAATGAGCAGTTCTTC.